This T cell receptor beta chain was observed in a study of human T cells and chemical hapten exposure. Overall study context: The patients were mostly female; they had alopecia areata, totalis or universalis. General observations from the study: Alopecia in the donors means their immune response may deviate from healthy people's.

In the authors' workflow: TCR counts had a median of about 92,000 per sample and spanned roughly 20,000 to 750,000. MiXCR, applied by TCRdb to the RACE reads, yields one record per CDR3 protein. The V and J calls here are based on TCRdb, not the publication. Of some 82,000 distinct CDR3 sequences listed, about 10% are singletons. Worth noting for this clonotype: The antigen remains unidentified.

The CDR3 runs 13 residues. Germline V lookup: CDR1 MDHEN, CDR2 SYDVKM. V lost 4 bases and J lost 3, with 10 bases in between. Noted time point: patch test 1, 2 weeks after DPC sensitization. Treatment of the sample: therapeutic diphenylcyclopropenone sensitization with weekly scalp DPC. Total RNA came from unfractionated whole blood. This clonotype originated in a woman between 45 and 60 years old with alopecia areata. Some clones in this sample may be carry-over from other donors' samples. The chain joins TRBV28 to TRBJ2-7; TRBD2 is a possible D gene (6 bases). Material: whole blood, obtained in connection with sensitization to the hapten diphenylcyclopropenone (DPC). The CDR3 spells CASSSWDFYEQYF. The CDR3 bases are TGTGCCAGCAGTTCGTGGGACTTCTACGAGCAGTACTTC.